This T cell receptor (beta chain) is drawn from a study of T cells in Graves' hyperthyroidism and ophthalmopathy. General study results and limits: Median prediction lead before ophthalmopathy onset was 5 to 7.5 months with the model. The blood repertoire included most of the expanded thyroid clonotypes above 0.001.

The V end was cut by 7 bases, the J end by 2 bases, with 18 bases between. The CDR3 length is 15 residues. In germline, CDR1 is MDHEN, CDR2 SYDVKM. This clonotype was seen many times. The antigen remains undetermined. TCR beta CDR3 sequences were amplified from RNA transcripts. TCR CDR3 underwent first-round RT-PCR with the HTBI primer set. TCRdb reprocessed the multiplex PCR reads with MiXCR, giving one entry per CDR3 protein. The table shows around 600,000 distinct CDR3 sequences, with approximately 15% occurring only once. Patients were excluded because of uncontrolled infection, other autoimmune disease, pregnancy or lactation. Out of less than 12 ml of fresh peripheral blood came the PBMCs.

The source is a woman aged 35 to 49 with Graves' ophthalmopathy. Sequencing was performed on blood. The rearrangement uses TRBV28 and TRBJ2-7, with a possible D match to TRBD2 (7 bases). CDR3 amino acids: CASTRRGALPYEQYF. CDR3 nucleotides: TGTGCCAGCACCCGTCGGGGGGCGCTCCCCTACGAGCAGTACTTC.